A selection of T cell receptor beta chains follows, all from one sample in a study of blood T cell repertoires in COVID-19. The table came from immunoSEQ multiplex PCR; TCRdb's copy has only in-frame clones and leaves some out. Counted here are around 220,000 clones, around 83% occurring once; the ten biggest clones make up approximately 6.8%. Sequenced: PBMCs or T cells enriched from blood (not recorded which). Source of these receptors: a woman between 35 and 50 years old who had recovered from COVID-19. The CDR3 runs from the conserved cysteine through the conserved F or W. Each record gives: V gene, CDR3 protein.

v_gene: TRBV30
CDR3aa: CAWSVAGRRAFF

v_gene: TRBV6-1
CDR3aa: CASSEFGQINQPQHF

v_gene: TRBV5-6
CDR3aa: CASSAGLASSYNEQFF

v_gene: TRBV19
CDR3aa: CASSIRGRGRTGELFF

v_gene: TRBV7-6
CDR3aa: CASSWAGTGGGELFF

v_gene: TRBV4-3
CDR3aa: CASSQEVGGSATGELFF

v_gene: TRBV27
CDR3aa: CASSQDRVYSPLHF

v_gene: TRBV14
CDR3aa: CASSHEQGGYSPLHF

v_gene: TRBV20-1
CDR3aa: CSAPRLAEAFF

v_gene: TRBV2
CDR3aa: CASSIGLPDTQYF

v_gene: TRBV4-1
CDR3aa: CASSQESRGYTEAFF

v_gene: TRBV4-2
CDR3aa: CASSLVGSVLGELFF

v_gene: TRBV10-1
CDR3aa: CASTWGQLFTDTQYF

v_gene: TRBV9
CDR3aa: CASSGDSAGTDTQYF

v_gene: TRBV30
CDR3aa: CAWSVSGRGTDTQYF

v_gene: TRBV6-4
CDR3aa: CASSRGRVRINQPQHF